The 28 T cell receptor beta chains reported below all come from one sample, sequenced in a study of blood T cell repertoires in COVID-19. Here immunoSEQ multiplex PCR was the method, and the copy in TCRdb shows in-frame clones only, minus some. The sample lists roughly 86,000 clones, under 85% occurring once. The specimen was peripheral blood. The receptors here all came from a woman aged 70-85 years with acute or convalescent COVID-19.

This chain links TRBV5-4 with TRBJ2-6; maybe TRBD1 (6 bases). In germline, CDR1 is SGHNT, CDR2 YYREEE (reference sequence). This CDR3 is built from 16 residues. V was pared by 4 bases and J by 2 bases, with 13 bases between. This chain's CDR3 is CASSRGQSTGANVLTF. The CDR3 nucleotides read TGTGCCAGCAGCAGGGGACAATCAACTGGGGCCAACGTCCTGACTTTC. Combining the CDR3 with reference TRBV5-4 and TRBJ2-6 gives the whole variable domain ETGVTQSPTHLIKTRGQQVTLRCSSQSGHNTVSWYQQALGQGPQFIFQYYREEENGRGNFPPRFSGLQFPNYSSELNVNALELDDSALYLCASSRGQSTGANVLTFGAGSRLTVL.

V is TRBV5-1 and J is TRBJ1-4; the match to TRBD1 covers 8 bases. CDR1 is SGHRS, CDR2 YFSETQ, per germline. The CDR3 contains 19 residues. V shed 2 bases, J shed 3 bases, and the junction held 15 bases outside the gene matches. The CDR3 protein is CASSFKRTGSSSANEKLFF. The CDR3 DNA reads TGCGCCAGCAGCTTCAAGAGGACAGGGAGTTCTTCGGCTAATGAAAAACTGTTTTTT.

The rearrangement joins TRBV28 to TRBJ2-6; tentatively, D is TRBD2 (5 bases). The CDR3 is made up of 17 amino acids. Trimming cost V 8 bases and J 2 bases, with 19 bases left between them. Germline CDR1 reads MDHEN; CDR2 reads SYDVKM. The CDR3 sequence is CASWPRDSYPGANVLTF. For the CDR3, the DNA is TGTGCCAGCTGGCCCCGGGATTCATACCCTGGGGCCAACGTCCTGACTTTC.

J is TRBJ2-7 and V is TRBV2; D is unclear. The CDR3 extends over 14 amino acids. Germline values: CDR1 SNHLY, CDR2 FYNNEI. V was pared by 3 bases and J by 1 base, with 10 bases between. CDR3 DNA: TGTGCCAGCAGTGAGAACCGCGTTTCCTACGAGCAGTACTTC. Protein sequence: CASSENRVSYEQYF.

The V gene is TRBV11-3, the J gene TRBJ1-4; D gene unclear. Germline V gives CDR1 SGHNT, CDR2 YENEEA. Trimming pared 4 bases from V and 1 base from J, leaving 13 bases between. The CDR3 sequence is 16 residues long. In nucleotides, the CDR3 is TGTGCCAGCAGCTACTCCGGCGAGGGAACTAATGAAAAACTGTTTTTT. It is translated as CASSYSGEGTNEKLFF.

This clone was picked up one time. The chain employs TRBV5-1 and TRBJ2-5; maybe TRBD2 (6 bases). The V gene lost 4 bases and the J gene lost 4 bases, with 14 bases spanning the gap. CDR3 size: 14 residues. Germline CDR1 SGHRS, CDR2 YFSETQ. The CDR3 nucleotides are TGCGCCAGCAGCCCGCGGGGCACGGGAGAGACCCAGTACTTC. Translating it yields CASSPRGTGETQYF.

CDR3 sequence (DNA): TGTGCCAGCAGCGACAGAGGGGGTCAGCCCCAGCATTTT. This codes for CASSDRGGQPQHF. V gene TRBV9 combines with J gene TRBJ1-5; TRBD1 might be the D (6 bases). The CDR3 runs 13 residues. Germline V gene data show CDR1 as SGDLS and CDR2 as YYNGEE. Trimming stripped 3 bases from V and 6 bases from J, with 10 bases between.

CDR3 in amino acids: CASSTRDRGAEAFF. Written as DNA, the CDR3 is TGCGCCAGCAGCACCCGGGACAGGGGGGCTGAAGCTTTCTTT. This chain connects TRBV5-1 to TRBJ1-1; TRBD1 agrees at 11 bases. This CDR3 has 14 amino acids. V gave up 4 bases and J gave up 6 bases; unmatched junction bases: 5. In germline, CDR1 is SGHRS, CDR2 YFSETQ.

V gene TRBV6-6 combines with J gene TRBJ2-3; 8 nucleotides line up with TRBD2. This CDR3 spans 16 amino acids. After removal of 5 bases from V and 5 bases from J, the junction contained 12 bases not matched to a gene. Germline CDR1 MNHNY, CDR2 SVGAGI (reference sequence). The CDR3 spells CASSPPPGGALDTQYF. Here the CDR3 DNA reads TGTGCCAGCAGTCCCCCCCCCGGGGGGGCCTTAGATACGCAGTATTTT.

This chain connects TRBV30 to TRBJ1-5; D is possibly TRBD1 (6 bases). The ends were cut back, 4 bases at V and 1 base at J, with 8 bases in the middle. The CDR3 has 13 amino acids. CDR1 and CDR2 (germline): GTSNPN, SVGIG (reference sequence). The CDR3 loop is CAWKGVSNQPQHF. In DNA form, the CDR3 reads TGTGCCTGGAAGGGGGTGAGCAATCAGCCCCAGCATTTT. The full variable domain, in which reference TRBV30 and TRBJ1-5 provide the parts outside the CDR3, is SQTIHQWPATLVQPVGSPLSLECTVEGTSNPNLYWYRQAAGRGLQLLFYSVGIGQISSEVPQNLSASRPQDRQFILSSKKLLLSDSGFYLCAWKGVSNQPQHFGDGTRLSIL.

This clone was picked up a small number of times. The CDR3 nucleotides read TGTGCCAGCAGTCTACAGGGGGCGGTAGGCTACACCTTC. Translating gives CASSLQGAVGYTF. The rearrangement links TRBV6-5 to TRBJ1-2; 9 nucleotides match TRBD1. The CDR3 loop spans 13 amino acids. J was trimmed by 8 bases and V by 5 bases; bases with no gene match: 6. Germline assignment: CDR1 MNHEY and CDR2 SVGAGI.

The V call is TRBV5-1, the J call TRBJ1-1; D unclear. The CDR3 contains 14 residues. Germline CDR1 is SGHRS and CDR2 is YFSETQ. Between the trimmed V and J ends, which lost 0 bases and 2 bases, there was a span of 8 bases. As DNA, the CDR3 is TGCGCCAGCAGCTTGGTGGGCAGCAACACTGAAGCTTTCTTT. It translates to CASSLVGSNTEAFF. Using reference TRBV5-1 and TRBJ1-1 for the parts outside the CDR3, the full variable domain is KAGVTQTPRYLIKTRGQQVTLSCSPISGHRSVSWYQQTPGQGLQFLFEYFSETQRNKGNFPGRFSGRQFSNSRSEMNVSTLELGDSALYLCASSLVGSNTEAFFGQGTRLTVV.

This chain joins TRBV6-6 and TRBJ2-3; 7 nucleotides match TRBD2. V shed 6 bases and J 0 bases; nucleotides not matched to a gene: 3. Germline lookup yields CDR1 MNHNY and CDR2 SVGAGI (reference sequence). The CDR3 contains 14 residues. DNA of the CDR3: TGTGCCAGCAGGCGGGGGAGGAGCACAGATACGCAGTATTTT. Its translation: CASRRGRSTDTQYF.

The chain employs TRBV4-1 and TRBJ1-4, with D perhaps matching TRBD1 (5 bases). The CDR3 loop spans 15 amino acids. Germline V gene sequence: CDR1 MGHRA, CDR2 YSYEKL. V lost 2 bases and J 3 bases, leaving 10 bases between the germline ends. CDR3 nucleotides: TGCGCCAGCAGCCAAAACCCAGGGTCTAATGAAAAACTGTTTTTT. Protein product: CASSQNPGSNEKLFF.

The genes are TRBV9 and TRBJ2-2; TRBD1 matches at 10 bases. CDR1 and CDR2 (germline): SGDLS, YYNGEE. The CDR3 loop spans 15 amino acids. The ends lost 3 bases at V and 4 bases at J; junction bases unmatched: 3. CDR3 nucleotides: TGTGCCAGCAGCGGACAGGGGGCGGGCACCGGGGAGCTGTTTTTT. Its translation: CASSGQGAGTGELFF.

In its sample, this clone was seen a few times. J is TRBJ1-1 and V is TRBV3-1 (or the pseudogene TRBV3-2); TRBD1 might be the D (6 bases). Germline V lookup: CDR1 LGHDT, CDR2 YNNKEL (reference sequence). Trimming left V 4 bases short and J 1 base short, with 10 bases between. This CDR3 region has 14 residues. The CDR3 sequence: CASSRAGANTEAFF. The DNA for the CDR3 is TGTGCCAGCAGCCGGGCGGGGGCGAACACTGAAGCTTTCTTT.

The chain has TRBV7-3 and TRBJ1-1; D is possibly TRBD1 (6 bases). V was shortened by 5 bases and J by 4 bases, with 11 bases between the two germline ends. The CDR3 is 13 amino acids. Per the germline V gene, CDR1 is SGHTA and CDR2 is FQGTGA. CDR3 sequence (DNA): TGTGCCAGCAGCCTGACAGGTGGCACTGAAGCTTTCTTT. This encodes CASSLTGGTEAFF.

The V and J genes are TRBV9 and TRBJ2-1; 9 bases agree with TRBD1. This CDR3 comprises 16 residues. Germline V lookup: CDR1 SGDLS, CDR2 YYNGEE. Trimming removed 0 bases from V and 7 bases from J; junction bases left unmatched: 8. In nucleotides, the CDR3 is TGTGCCAGCAGCGTAGCTATACAGGGGGCTGGAAATGAGCAGTTCTTC. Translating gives CASSVAIQGAGNEQFF.

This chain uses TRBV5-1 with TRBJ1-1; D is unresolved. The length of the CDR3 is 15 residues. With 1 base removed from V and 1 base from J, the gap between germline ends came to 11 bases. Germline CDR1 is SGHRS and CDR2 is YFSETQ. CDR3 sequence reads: CASSLSHRGNTEAFF. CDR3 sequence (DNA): TGCGCCAGCAGCTTGAGCCACCGAGGGAACACTGAAGCTTTCTTT.

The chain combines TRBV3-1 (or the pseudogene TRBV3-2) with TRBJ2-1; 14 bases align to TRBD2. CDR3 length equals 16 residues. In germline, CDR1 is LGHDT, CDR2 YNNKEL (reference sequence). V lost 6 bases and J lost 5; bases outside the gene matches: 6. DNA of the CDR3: TGTGCCAGCAGAGGGGGGACTAGCGGGGGAAACAATGAGCAGTTCTTC. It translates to CASRGGTSGGNNEQFF.

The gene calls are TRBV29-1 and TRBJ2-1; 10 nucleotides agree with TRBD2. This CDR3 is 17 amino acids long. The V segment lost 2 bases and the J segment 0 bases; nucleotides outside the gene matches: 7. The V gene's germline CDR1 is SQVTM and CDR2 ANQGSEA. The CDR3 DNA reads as TGCAGCGTTGAATACCTAGCGGGGGCCAGCTCCTACAATGAGCAGTTCTTC. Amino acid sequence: CSVEYLAGASSYNEQFF.

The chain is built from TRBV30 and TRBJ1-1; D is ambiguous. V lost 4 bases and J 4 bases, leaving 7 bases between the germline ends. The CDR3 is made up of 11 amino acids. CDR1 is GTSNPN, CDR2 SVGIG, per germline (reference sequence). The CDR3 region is CAWNRVTEAFF. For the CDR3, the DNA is TGTGCCTGGAACCGGGTCACTGAAGCTTTCTTT.

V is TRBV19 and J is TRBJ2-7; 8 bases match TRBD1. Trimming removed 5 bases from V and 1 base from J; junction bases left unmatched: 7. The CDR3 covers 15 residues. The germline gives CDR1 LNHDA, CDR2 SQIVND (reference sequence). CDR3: CASSHRQGMSYEQYF. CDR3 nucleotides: TGTGCCAGTAGTCACCGACAGGGGATGTCCTACGAGCAGTACTTC. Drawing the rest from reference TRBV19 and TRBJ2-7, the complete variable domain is DGGITQSPKYLFRKEGQNVTLSCEQNLNHDAMYWYRQDPGQGLRLIYYSQIVNDFQKGDIAEGYSVSREKKESFPLTVTSAQKNPTAFYLCASSHRQGMSYEQYFGPGTRLTVT.

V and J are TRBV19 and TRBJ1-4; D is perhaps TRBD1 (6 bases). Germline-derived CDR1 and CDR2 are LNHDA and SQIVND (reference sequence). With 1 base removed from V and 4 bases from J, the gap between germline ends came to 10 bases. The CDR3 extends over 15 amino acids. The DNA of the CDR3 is TGTGCCAGTAGTATAGGGACAGTGGTTAATGAAAAACTGTTTTTT. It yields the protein CASSIGTVVNEKLFF.

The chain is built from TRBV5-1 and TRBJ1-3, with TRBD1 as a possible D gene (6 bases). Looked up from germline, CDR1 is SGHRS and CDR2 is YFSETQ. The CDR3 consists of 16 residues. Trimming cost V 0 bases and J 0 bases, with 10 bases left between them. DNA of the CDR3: TGCGCCAGCAGCTTGGTAGCAGGGGCCTCTGGAAACACCATATATTTT. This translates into CASSLVAGASGNTIYF. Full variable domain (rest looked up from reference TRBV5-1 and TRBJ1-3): KAGVTQTPRYLIKTRGQQVTLSCSPISGHRSVSWYQQTPGQGLQFLFEYFSETQRNKGNFPGRFSGRQFSNSRSEMNVSTLELGDSALYLCASSLVAGASGNTIYFGEGSWLTVV.

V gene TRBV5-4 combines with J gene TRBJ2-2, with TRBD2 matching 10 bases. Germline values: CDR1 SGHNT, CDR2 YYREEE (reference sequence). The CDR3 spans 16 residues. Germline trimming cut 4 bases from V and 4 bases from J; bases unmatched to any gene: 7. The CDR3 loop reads CASSRGAGGSTGELFF. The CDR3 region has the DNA TGTGCCAGCAGCCGGGGAGCGGGGGGGAGCACCGGGGAGCTGTTTTTT.

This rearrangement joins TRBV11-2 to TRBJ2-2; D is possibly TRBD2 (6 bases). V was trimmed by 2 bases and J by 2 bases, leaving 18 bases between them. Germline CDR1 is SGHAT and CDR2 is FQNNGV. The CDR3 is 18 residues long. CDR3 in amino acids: CASSLSFPGRLNTGELFF. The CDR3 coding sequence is TGTGCCAGCAGCTTATCATTTCCGGGGAGGCTTAACACCGGGGAGCTGTTTTTT.

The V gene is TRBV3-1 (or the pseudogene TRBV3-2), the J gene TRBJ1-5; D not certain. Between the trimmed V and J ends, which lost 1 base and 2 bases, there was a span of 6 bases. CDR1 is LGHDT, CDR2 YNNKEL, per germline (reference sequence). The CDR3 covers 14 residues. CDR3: CASSQVTGNQPQHF. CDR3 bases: TGTGCCAGCAGCCAAGTCACAGGCAATCAGCCCCAGCATTTT.